The 3 T cell receptor beta chains reported below all come from one sample, sequenced in a study of T cell repertoires in cytomegalovirus infection. TCRdb independently ran MiXCR on the reads; one entry per CDR3 protein. The table lists about 230,000 distinct CDR3 sequences, under 25% of them singletons, with roughly 18% in the top ten. The sample comprised CD8+ T cells from PBMCs. The receptors were gathered from a human donor in good health (CMV status not recorded). Some clones in this sample may be carry-over from other donors' samples.

With respect to this clonotype: With a much larger clone just one base away, this may be a read error. V usage is TRBV7-8 and J usage is TRBJ1-5, with no clear D. Per the germline V gene, CDR1 is SGHVS and CDR2 is FQNEAQ. The CDR3 spans 13 residues. CDR3: CVSSLEWGQPQHF. The CDR3 region has the DNA TGTGTCAGCAGCTTAGAATGGGGTCAGCCCCAGCATTTT.

Only a few counts were recorded for this clonotype. The chain has TRBV2 and TRBJ2-3; D is undetermined. This CDR3 contains 16 residues. The V gene's germline CDR1 is SNHLY and CDR2 FYNNEI. Trimming left V 1 base short and J 0 bases short, with 11 bases between. The CDR3 sequence is CASSEGLTPSTDTQYF. The CDR3 bases are TGTGCCAGCAGTGAAGGTCTAACCCCTAGCACAGATACGCAGTATTTT.

This clonotype has a count of ten or more. The rearrangement joins TRBV7-2 to TRBJ2-5, with TRBD2 as a possible D gene (6 bases). CDR3 length: 14 residues. V was trimmed by 1 base and J by 10 bases, leaving 16 bases between them. From germline, CDR1 is SGHTA and CDR2 FQGNSA. For the CDR3, the DNA is TGTGCCAGCAGCTTAGGGCGGGGTCGGTTAGACCAGTACTTC. Translating gives CASSLGRGRLDQYF.